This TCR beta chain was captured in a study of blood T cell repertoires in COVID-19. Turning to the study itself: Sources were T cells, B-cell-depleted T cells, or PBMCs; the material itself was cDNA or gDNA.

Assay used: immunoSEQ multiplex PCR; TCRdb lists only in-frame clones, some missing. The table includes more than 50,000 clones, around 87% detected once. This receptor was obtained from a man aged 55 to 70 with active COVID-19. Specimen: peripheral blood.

The CDR3 sequence is CATSSHRPGGSGELFF. The CDR3 nucleotides are TGTGCCACCAGCAGCCACAGACCCGGTGGGTCCGGGGAGCTGTTTTTT. This sequence joins TRBV15 and TRBJ2-2; D call uncertain. The V gene's germline CDR1 is LNHNV and CDR2 YYDKDF (reference sequence). CDR3 length: 16 amino acids. V lost 3 bases to trimming and J lost 6 bases, with 17 bases between them.